This T cell receptor beta chain appears in the sequencing data of a study of technical replicates of blood from a handful of donors. The CDR3 totals 14 residues. V gave up 2 bases and J gave up 7 bases, with 9 bases separating them. Germline CDR1 LNHDA, CDR2 SQIVND (reference sequence). Libraries were prepared by immunoSEQ multiplex PCR; TCRdb keeps only in-frame clonotypes and omits some of them. The table shows over 50,000 clones, with around 93% occurring only once. The V gene is TRBV19, the J gene TRBJ1-6; tentatively, D is TRBD1 (6 bases). This clonotype was sampled from a human donor in good health. Some clones in this sample may be carry-over from other donors' samples. Sample: PBMCs. CDR3 DNA sequence: TGTGCCAGTAGTATAAGAGGGGGAAATTCACCCCTCCACTTT. It yields the protein CASSIRGGNSPLHF.